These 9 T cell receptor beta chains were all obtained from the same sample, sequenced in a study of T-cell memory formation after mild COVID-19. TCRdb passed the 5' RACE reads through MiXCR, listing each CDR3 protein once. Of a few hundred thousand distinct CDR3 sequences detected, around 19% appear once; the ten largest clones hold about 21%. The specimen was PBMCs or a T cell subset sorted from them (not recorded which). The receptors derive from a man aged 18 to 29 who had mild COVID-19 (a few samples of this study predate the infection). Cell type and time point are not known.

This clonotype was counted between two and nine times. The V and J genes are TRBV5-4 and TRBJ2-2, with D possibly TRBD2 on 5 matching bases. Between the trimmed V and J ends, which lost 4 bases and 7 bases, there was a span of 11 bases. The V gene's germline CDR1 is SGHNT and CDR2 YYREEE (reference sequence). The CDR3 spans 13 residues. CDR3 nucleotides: TGTGCCAGCAGCCTCGGGGTCGGCGGGGAGCTGTTTTTT. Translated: CASSLGVGGELFF.

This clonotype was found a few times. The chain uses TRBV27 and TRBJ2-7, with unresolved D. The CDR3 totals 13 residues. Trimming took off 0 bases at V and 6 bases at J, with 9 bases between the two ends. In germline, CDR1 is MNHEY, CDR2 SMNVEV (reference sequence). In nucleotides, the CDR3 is TGTGCCAGCAGTTTATCCCTCGGTGGCGAGCAGTACTTC. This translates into CASSLSLGGEQYF.

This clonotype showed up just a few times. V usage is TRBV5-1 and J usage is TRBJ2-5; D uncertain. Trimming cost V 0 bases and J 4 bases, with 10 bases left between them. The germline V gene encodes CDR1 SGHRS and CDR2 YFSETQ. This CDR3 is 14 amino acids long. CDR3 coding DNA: TGCGCCAGCAGCTTGGAACCTAAAGGAGAGACCCAGTACTTC. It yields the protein CASSLEPKGETQYF.

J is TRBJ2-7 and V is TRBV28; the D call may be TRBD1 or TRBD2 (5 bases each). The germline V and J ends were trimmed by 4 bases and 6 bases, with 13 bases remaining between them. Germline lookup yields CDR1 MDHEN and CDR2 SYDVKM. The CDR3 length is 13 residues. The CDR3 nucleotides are TGTGCCAGCAGTTCCCGTGGGGGTCCCGAGCAGTACGTC. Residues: CASSSRGGPEQYV.

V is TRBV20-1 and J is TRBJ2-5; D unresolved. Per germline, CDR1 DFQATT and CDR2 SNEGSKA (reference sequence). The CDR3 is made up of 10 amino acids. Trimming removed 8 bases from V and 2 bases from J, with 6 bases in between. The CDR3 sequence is CSTFQETQYF. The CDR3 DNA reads TGCAGTACGTTTCAAGAGACCCAGTACTTC.

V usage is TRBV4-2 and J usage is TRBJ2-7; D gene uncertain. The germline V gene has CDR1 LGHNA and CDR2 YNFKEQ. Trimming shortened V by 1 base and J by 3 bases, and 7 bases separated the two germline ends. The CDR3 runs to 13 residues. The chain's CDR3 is CASSQGSVYEQYF. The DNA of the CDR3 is TGTGCCAGCAGCCAAGGGAGCGTCTACGAGCAGTACTTC.

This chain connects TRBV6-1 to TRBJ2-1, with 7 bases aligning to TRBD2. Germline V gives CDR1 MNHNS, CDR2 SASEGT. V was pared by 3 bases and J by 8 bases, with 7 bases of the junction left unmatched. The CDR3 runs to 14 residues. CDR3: CASSEWGGSHEQFF. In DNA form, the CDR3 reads TGTGCCAGCAGTGAGTGGGGGGGGTCCCATGAGCAGTTCTTC.

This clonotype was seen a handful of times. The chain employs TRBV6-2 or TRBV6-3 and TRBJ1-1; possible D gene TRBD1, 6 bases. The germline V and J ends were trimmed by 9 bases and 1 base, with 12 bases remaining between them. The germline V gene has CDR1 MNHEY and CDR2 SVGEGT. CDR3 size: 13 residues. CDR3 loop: CARKVQGNTEAFF. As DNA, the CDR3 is TGTGCCAGGAAAGTACAGGGGAACACTGAAGCTTTCTTT.

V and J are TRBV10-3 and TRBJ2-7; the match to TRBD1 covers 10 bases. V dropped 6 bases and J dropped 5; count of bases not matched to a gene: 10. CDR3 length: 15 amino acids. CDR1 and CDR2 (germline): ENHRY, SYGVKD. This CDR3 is CAIRQTGGEADEQYF. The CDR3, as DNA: TGTGCCATCAGACAGACAGGGGGCGAGGCGGACGAGCAGTACTTC.